The T cell receptor beta chain under discussion was sequenced for a study of vaccination and CD4 T cells after COVID-19. Study-level points and caveats: Among reactive clones from convalescent patients, a median 86.3% appeared only post-vaccination. There were relatively few convalescent patients studied, and there were no early post-infection timepoints.

A note on this clonotype: Its antigen remains unidentified.

The treatment was: roughly nine-day PBMC culture with coronavirus spike peptide pools or control peptides (ViraFEST assay). Researchers collected the unexposed donor's CD4+ T cells before the COVID-19 pandemic (2011-2018). Cultured CD4+ T cells had their DNA profiled by the Oncomine TCR Beta short-read assay. Genomic DNA was isolated from cultured CD4+ T cells. TCRdb redid the calling of the PCR reads with MiXCR, one entry per CDR3 protein. The table includes fewer than 10,000 distinct CDR3 sequences, approximately 41% detected once. CDR3 size: 16 residues. V was clipped by 0 bases and J by 10 bases, with 16 bases between them. Germline CDR1 and CDR2: LGHDT and YNNKEL (reference sequence).

Sequenced: CD4+ T cells from blood, cultured in vitro. This clonotype was obtained from a human donor in good health. The genes are TRBV3-1 and TRBJ1-6; D perhaps matches TRBD1 (5 bases). The CDR3 loop is CASSQDGAGTGSPLHF. The CDR3 DNA sequence: TGTGCCAGCAGCCAAGACGGAGCTGGGACTGGGTCACCCCTCCACTTT.